In its sample, the clone carrying this T cell receptor beta chain was seen once. The antigen is unknown. A read error may produce the germline difference seen at one junction end. CD45RO-negative, CCR7-selected cells formed the naive CD8 fraction, which excluded terminally differentiated effector memory CD45RA+ cells. This record comes from a study of shared clonotypes between healthy human individuals. Whole-study findings and limits: Owing to a small donor count, the genetic and exposure-history diversity represented was limited.

The CDR3 is 14 residues long. The germline gives CDR1 SSHAT, CDR2 FNYEAQ (reference sequence). The assay was immunoSEQ multiplex PCR, and TCRdb's table has in-frame clones only and misses some. The sample includes millions of clones, about 95% of them seen just once. The chain carries TRBV7-7 and TRBJ2-7; 7 nucleotides match TRBD1. This sequence originates from a man in his late teens or twenties in good health. The sample consisted of naive CD8+ T cells sorted from blood. CDR3 amino acids: CASSPTGSPHEQYF. The CDR3, as DNA: TGTGCTAGCAGCCCGACAGGGTCCCCCCACGAGCAGTACTTC.